These 17 T cell receptor beta chains share one sample of origin, sequenced in a study of shared T cell receptors in the human thymus. TCRdb keeps only in-frame clones here, not all; method: immunoSEQ multiplex PCR. The table includes approximately 730,000 clones, approximately 85% detected once. Separately, the same data were catalogued under a study of human thymus T cells.

Sequences were obtained from thymocytes. The receptors stem from a girl under two years old with a congenital heart defect.

The chain recombines TRBV7-2 with TRBJ2-7; tentative D call: TRBD2 (6 bases). The CDR3 sequence is 15 residues long. V lost 2 bases, J lost 3 bases, and 14 bases lay in between. CDR1 and CDR2 (germline): SGHTA, FQGNSA. The CDR3 region has the DNA TGTGCCAGCAGCTTACCGCCTAGCGCCCTCTACGAGCAGTACTTC. Its translation is CASSLPPSALYEQYF.

V gene TRBV7-2 combines with J gene TRBJ1-2; D not resolved. The CDR3 is 15 amino acids. Trimming pared 2 bases from V and 5 bases from J, leaving 15 bases between. Looked up from germline, CDR1 is SGHTA and CDR2 is FQGNSA. CDR3 in amino acids: CASSLSAHGGYGYTF. The CDR3 DNA reads as TGTGCCAGCAGCTTATCGGCCCATGGAGGATATGGCTACACCTTC.

The rearrangement joins TRBV27 to TRBJ1-6, with 8 bases matching TRBD1. CDR3 length: 18 residues. V dropped 5 bases and J dropped 9; count of bases not matched to a gene: 18. CDR1 is MNHEY, CDR2 SMNVEV, per germline (reference sequence). CDR3 in DNA: TGTGCCAGCAGTCCTATTAGGAAGACAGGGGCAGGGAGTTCACCCCTCCACTTT. It yields the protein CASSPIRKTGAGSSPLHF.

This clone was observed a few times. V gene TRBV18 combines with J gene TRBJ2-3, with 9 bases fitting TRBD2. Germline V CDR1 and CDR2: KGHSH, LQKENI. V trimming: 3 bases; J trimming: 0 bases; junction bases outside the gene matches: 7. The CDR3 spans 17 residues. In DNA, the CDR3 is TGTGCCAGCTCACCGTTTAGCGGGGGAGATAGCACAGATACGCAGTATTTT. This gives the protein CASSPFSGGDSTDTQYF.

This chain connects TRBV28 to TRBJ2-5; the D is unclear. Germline loops: CDR1 MDHEN, CDR2 SYDVKM. The CDR3 is 13 amino acids. Trimming took off 5 bases at V and 5 bases at J, with 12 bases between the two ends. The CDR3 nucleotides read TGTGCCAGCAGTGAGCCCTCCCGGGAGACCCAGTACTTC. Protein sequence: CASSEPSRETQYF.

This clone was recorded once. The chain uses TRBV28 and TRBJ1-1; 8 bases agree with TRBD1. CDR1 MDHEN and CDR2 SYDVKM come from the germline V gene. J gave up 4 bases and V 6 bases, and 10 bases lay outside the gene matches. The CDR3 has 15 residues. CDR3 DNA: TGTGCCAGCAGGACAGGGGTATCGTTAAGCACTGAAGCTTTCTTT. It yields the protein CASRTGVSLSTEAFF.

The chain links TRBV28 to TRBJ1-1, with D unclear. V lost 7 bases, J lost 8 bases, and 23 bases lay in between. Germline values: CDR1 MDHEN, CDR2 SYDVKM. CDR3 length: 15 residues. CDR3 protein: CASTPLEGNRLEAFF. The CDR3, as DNA: TGTGCCAGCACCCCCCTTGAGGGTAACCGTTTGGAAGCTTTCTTT.

This chain connects TRBV9 to TRBJ1-6; 7 bases fit TRBD1. This CDR3 is 15 amino acids long. The V gene's germline CDR1 is SGDLS and CDR2 YYNGEE. The V gene end was trimmed by 3 bases and the J gene end by 7 bases; junction bases not matched to a gene: 7. The CDR3 loop is CASSGLTGFNSPLHF. CDR3 bases: TGTGCCAGCAGCGGGTTGACAGGGTTCAATTCACCCCTCCACTTT. Together with reference TRBV9 and TRBJ1-6, the CDR3 gives the full variable domain: DSGVTQTPKHLITATGQRVTLRCSPRSGDLSVYWYQQSLDQGLQFLIQYYNGEERAKGNILERFSAQQFPDLHSELNLSSLELGDSALYFCASSGLTGFNSPLHFGNGTRLTVT.

The chain is built from TRBV11-3 and TRBJ2-1, with 9 bases identical to TRBD2. CDR1 and CDR2 from the germline V gene are SGHNT and YENEEA. With 4 bases clipped from V and 9 bases from J, the junction kept 13 bases outside the gene matches. CDR3 size: 16 residues. CDR3 sequence (DNA): TGTGCCAGCAGCTCCCTTGGGGCGGGGGGGCCGGGTGAGCAGTTCTTC. It yields the protein CASSSLGAGGPGEQFF.

The chain is built from TRBV5-8 and TRBJ1-3; D is unresolved. Germline V gene data show CDR1 as SGHTS and CDR2 as YDEGEE. V lost 0 bases and J 3 bases, leaving 16 bases between the germline ends. The CDR3 has 17 residues. The CDR3 DNA follows: TGTGCCAGCAGCTTGGACCGGAGTTGCAGTGTTGGAAACACCATATATTTT. Its protein product is CASSLDRSCSVGNTIYF.

The rearrangement joins TRBV7-9 to TRBJ1-2; 8 bases fit TRBD1. The ends lost 3 bases at V and 4 bases at J; junction bases unmatched: 10. This CDR3 is built from 16 residues. Per germline, CDR1 SEHNR and CDR2 FQNEAQ (reference sequence). CDR3 coding DNA: TGTGCCAGCAGCTTTCACGCAGGGGGCCTGACCTATGGCTACACCTTC. As protein: CASSFHAGGLTYGYTF. The full variable domain, rest sourced from reference TRBV7-9 and TRBJ1-2, is DTGVSQNPRHKITKRGQNVTFRCDPISEHNRLYWYRQTLGQGPEFLTYFQNEAQLEKSRLLSDRFSAERPKGSFSTLEIQRTEQGDSAMYLCASSFHAGGLTYGYTFGSGTRLTVV.

This chain connects TRBV30 to TRBJ1-4, with 7 bases that match TRBD1. This CDR3 contains 16 residues. V trimming: 5 bases; J trimming: 2 bases; junction bases outside the gene matches: 11. CDR1 and CDR2 (germline): GTSNPN, SVGIG (reference sequence). The CDR3 protein is CAWARGPTGTNEKLFF. CDR3 in DNA: TGTGCCTGGGCCCGCGGGCCGACAGGGACTAATGAAAAACTGTTTTTT.

The J gene is TRBJ1-2, the V gene TRBV2, with D unresolved. Trimming cost V 8 bases and J 3 bases, with 13 bases left between them. This CDR3 region has 13 residues. Germline loops: CDR1 SNHLY, CDR2 FYNNEI. CDR3 sequence: CASVVRVHYGYTF. The CDR3 DNA reads TGTGCCAGCGTAGTTCGGGTTCACTATGGCTACACCTTC.

This clone was recorded a few times. The rearrangement joins TRBV6-1 to TRBJ1-5, with D possibly being TRBD1 (5 bases). The germline V gene has CDR1 MNHNS and CDR2 SASEGT. V was trimmed by 6 bases and J by 6 bases, leaving 15 bases between them. This CDR3 comprises 14 residues. CDR3 DNA: TGTGCCAGCAGGGACTGGGGGGGAGGTCAGCCCCAGCATTTT. As protein: CASRDWGGGQPQHF.

A single count supports this clone. The chain employs TRBV18 and TRBJ1-6, with 8 bases matching TRBD1. Germline V gene sequence: CDR1 KGHSH, CDR2 LQKENI. The CDR3 consists of 17 residues. J was trimmed by 7 bases and V by 6 bases; bases with no gene match: 14. CDR3 bases: TGTGCCAGCTCGGACAGGGACACACTTACAGAGAATTCACCCCTCCACTTT. The encoded protein is CASSDRDTLTENSPLHF.

The rearrangement joins TRBV6-6 to TRBJ2-7; no clear D. The germline gives CDR1 MNHNY, CDR2 SVGAGI (reference sequence). Trimming pared 0 bases from V and 0 bases from J, leaving 12 bases between. CDR3 length: 16 amino acids. The CDR3 sequence is CASSYSARIPSYEQYF. Written as DNA, the CDR3 is TGTGCCAGCAGTTACTCCGCGCGGATCCCCTCCTACGAGCAGTACTTC.

The V and J genes are TRBV30 and TRBJ2-7; TRBD1 matches 7 bases. J gave up 0 bases and V 2 bases, and 22 bases lay outside the gene matches. Germline V gene data show CDR1 as GTSNPN and CDR2 as SVGIG (reference sequence). CDR3 length equals 20 residues. CDR3 protein: CAWSFGKQGPSLWLSYEQYF. CDR3 coding DNA: TGTGCCTGGAGTTTTGGGAAACAGGGGCCCTCCTTATGGCTCTCCTACGAGCAGTACTTC. The full variable domain, rest sourced from reference TRBV30 and TRBJ2-7, is SQTIHQWPATLVQPVGSPLSLECTVEGTSNPNLYWYRQAAGRGLQLLFYSVGIGQISSEVPQNLSASRPQDRQFILSSKKLLLSDSGFYLCAWSFGKQGPSLWLSYEQYFGPGTRLTVT.